This T cell receptor beta chain came from a study of early T cells in non-severe SARS-CoV-2 infection. About the study: Chains were not paired, and sequencing was done on bulk RNA from unsorted whole blood.

The library protocol tagged individual cDNA molecules with unique molecular identifiers. TCRdb processed the 5' RACE reads anew with MiXCR; each CDR3 protein has one entry. Of tens of thousands of distinct CDR3 sequences listed, roughly 4.7% were seen once; the top ten hold 4.5% to 6%. This clonotype has a count of ten or more. Its antigen remains unidentified. CDR1 is LGHNA and CDR2 is YSLEER in the germline V gene. The CDR3 sequence is 17 residues long. With 0 bases clipped from V and 11 bases from J, the junction kept 16 bases outside the gene matches. Study results and limitations: A preference for anti-spike CD8 responses marked VDJdb matching, which missed private and CD4 specificities.

The rearrangement uses TRBV4-3 and TRBJ1-1; 9 positions match TRBD1. This TCR was sampled from an adult who was a healthcare worker with PCR-confirmed SARS-CoV-2 infection or an uninfected control (not recorded which). The sequenced sample was whole blood. The CDR3 is CASSQDPAGQGLIRAFF. The CDR3 DNA follows: TGCGCCAGCAGCCAAGATCCGGCCGGACAGGGGTTAATTAGGGCTTTCTTT.